This is a list of T cell receptor beta chains from one sample in a study of blood T cell repertoires in COVID-19. The protocol was immunoSEQ multiplex PCR, while the TCRdb copy is restricted to in-frame clones and leaves out a portion. This sample has fewer than 200,000 clones, with around 83% found just once. Sequences were obtained from peripheral blood. The receptors were gathered from a woman in her sixties or seventies who had recovered from COVID-19. Each CDR3 is given with its conserved first and last residue. A D gene is named only where the DNA matches it firmly. Only some rows state a clone size, as once, few, many or a class for expanded clones.

-	16	TRBV5-6	TRBJ2-1	TRBD2	CASSTPWREADNEQFF	TGTGCCAGCAGCACCCCTTGGCGGGAGGCCGACAATGAGCAGTTCTTC
few	18	TRBV13	TRBJ2-4	TRBD2	CASSLSLAGGLAKNIQYF	TGTGCCAGCAGCTTAAGCCTAGCGGGAGGGCTAGCCAAAAACATTCAGTACTTC
-	15	TRBV24-1	TRBJ2-1	TRBD2	CATSDFGTTRNEQFF	TGTGCCACCAGTGATTTCGGGACTACCAGGAATGAGCAGTTCTTC
-	18	TRBV4-1	TRBJ1-5	-	CASSQERGGRRGNQPQHF	TGCGCCAGCAGCCAAGAAAGGGGGGGCAGGAGGGGCAATCAGCCCCAGCATTTT
-	15	TRBV19	TRBJ1-1	-	CASSIGGHRDTEAFF	TGTGCCAGTAGTATAGGGGGGCACAGGGACACTGAAGCTTTCTTT
-	14	TRBV7-9	TRBJ1-2	TRBD1	CASSPGTGGYGYTF	TGTGCCAGCAGCCCCGGGACAGGGGGCTATGGCTACACCTTC
few	14	TRBV5-6	TRBJ1-2	TRBD1	CASSPGGTAYGYTF	TGTGCCAGCAGCCCGGGGGGGACAGCCTATGGCTACACCTTC
many	14	TRBV7-2	TRBJ2-1	-	CASWRQANYNEQFF	TGTGCCAGCTGGAGGCAGGCGAACTACAATGAGCAGTTCTTC
-	16	TRBV7-9	TRBJ2-3	TRBD2	CASSAWGGITTDTQYF	TGTGCCAGCAGCGCATGGGGGGGGATCACCACAGATACGCAGTATTTT
-	15	TRBV6-1	TRBJ1-2	-	CASSEAPGLGYGYTF	TGTGCCAGCAGTGAAGCCCCAGGGCTGGGCTATGGCTACACCTTC
-	18	TRBV5-6	TRBJ2-5	-	CASSLALSPAEGGETQYF	TGTGCCAGCAGCTTGGCACTCAGCCCCGCGGAGGGGGGGGAGACCCAGTACTTC
-	17	TRBV25-1	TRBJ2-2	TRBD1	CASSGDRGTTNTGELFF	TGTGCCAGCAGTGGGGACAGGGGAACCACGAACACCGGGGAGCTGTTTTTT
-	15	TRBV18	TRBJ2-7	TRBD1	CASSPRGQATFEQYF	TGTGCCAGCTCACCGAGGGGACAGGCTACGTTCGAGCAGTACTTC
few	12	TRBV4-1	TRBJ2-2	-	CASSPGRGELFF	TGCGCCAGCAGCCCCGGGAGAGGGGAGCTGTTTTTT
-	12	TRBV28	TRBJ1-4	-	CASRGPEEKLFF	TGTGCCAGCAGGGGGCCGGAGGAAAAACTGTTTTTT